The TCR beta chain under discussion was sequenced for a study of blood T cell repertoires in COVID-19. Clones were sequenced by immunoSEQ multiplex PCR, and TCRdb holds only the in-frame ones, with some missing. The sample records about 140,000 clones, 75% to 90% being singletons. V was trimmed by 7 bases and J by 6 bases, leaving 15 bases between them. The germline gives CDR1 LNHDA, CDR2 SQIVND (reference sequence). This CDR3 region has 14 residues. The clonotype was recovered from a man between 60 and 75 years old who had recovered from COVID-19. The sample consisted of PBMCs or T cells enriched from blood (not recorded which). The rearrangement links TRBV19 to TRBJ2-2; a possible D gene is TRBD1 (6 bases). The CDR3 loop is CASKFDRLAGELFF. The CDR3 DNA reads TGTGCCAGTAAATTCGACAGGCTCGCCGGGGAGCTGTTTTTT.